This T cell receptor beta chain appears in the sequencing data of a study of blood T cell repertoires in COVID-19. Looking at the study overall: Material from acute and convalescent COVID-19 was sourced from the United States, Italy and Spain. Nucleic acid was either cDNA or gDNA, and it came from T cells, B-cell-depleted T cells, or PBMCs.

As handled by the study authors: How many nucleated cells were present was estimated from reference gene primer amplification. TCRdb keeps only in-frame clones here, not all; method: immunoSEQ multiplex PCR. The DNA was the basis for D and trimming; V, J and clone size are from that table. This sample has approximately 300,000 clones; about 89% occur once, and the top ten carry roughly 0.8%. The CDR3 loop spans 14 amino acids. V shed 6 bases and J 5 bases; nucleotides not matched to a gene: 9. The V gene's germline CDR1 is MNHEY and CDR2 SVGAGI. The TCR comes from a man aged 25 to 40 with acute or convalescent COVID-19. The V and J genes are TRBV6-5 and TRBJ2-5; 7 nucleotides line up with TRBD2. Sample: peripheral blood. The DNA for the CDR3 is TGTGCCAGCAGCCTGTATCAGGGAGGGGAGACCCAGTACTTC. As protein: CASSLYQGGETQYF.